These 10 T cell receptor beta chains share one sample of origin, sequenced in a study of cytomegalovirus exposure and HLA in healthy donors (TCRdb year 2017). The library relied on the immunoSEQ multiplex PCR assay. For the multiplex PCR, a mixture combining 60 forward primers for TCR Vbeta segments and 13 reverse primers for TCR Jbeta segments was used. The table was pulled from immuneACCESS by TCRdb, which kept in-frame rearrangements only. Such tables lose some clones; where checked, under half of the loss comes from unresolved V genes, and the rest has no known cause. The sample profile shows some 150,000 clones; about four fifths of them were found once. The ten largest account for around 14% of the sample. The sequenced sample was PBMCs. All receptors derive from a woman aged 45-59 years in good health and CMV-seronegative.

The chain is built from TRBV15 and TRBJ1-2; D might be TRBD1 (6 bases). V dropped 6 bases and J dropped 6 bases, with 20 bases sitting between them. From germline, CDR1 is LNHNV and CDR2 YYDKDF (reference sequence). This CDR3 has 15 amino acids. The DNA of the CDR3 is TGTGCCACCAGGCAACAGGGAGATATCTTTCATGGCTACACCTTC. Its translation is CATRQQGDIFHGYTF.

The CDR3 sequence: CSGGHLGAEAFF. As DNA, the CDR3 is TGCAGCGGTGGACACCTAGGCGCTGAAGCTTTCTTT. V and J are TRBV29-1 and TRBJ1-1, with a possible D match to TRBD1 (5 bases). CDR1 is SQVTM and CDR2 is ANQGSEA in the germline V gene. This CDR3 is built from 12 residues. With 7 bases removed from V and 6 bases from J, the gap between germline ends came to 15 bases.

This chain joins TRBV7-2 and TRBJ2-5, with D possibly TRBD1 on 6 matching bases. Germline CDR1 and CDR2: SGHTA and FQGNSA. The CDR3 extends over 14 amino acids. Trimming cost V 4 bases and J 2 bases, with 11 bases left between them. The CDR3 nucleotides are TGTGCCAGCAGCTCCCGACAGGCTCAAGAGACCCAGTACTTC. Translation: CASSSRQAQETQYF.

The rearrangement joins TRBV28 to TRBJ1-2; D call uncertain. The CDR3 is 12 amino acids. Germline V gives CDR1 MDHEN, CDR2 SYDVKM. Trimming cost V 5 bases and J 8 bases, with 12 bases left between them. CDR3 DNA sequence: TGTGCCAGCAGTCCACCCGTGGAGGGCTACACCTTC. Its protein product is CASSPPVEGYTF.

This clone showed up just a few times. The chain couples TRBV18 to TRBJ2-1, with a tentative D call TRBD2 (6 bases). V was pared by 3 bases and J by 0 bases, with 9 bases between. Per germline, CDR1 KGHSH and CDR2 LQKENI. The CDR3 is made up of 15 amino acids. The chain's CDR3 is CASSPYGSSYNEQFF. The CDR3 DNA reads as TGTGCCAGCTCACCGTACGGGAGCTCCTACAATGAGCAGTTCTTC. The full variable domain, in which reference TRBV18 and TRBJ2-1 provide the parts outside the CDR3, is NAGVMQNPRHLVRRRGQEARLRCSPMKGHSHVYWYRQLPEEGLKFMVYLQKENIIDESGMPKERFSAEFPKEGPSILRIQQVVRGDSAAYFCASSPYGSSYNEQFFGPGTRLTVL.

There are a few counts of this clone. The chain combines TRBV27 with TRBJ2-7, with D perhaps matching TRBD1 (6 bases). The V end was cut by 6 bases, the J end by 4 bases, with 16 bases between. The germline V gene encodes CDR1 MNHEY and CDR2 SMNVEV (reference sequence). This CDR3 has 14 residues. The CDR3 region has the DNA TGTGCCAGCAGCCCAACAGGGAGTGGATACGAGCAGTACTTC. It translates to CASSPTGSGYEQYF.

The chain joins TRBV2 to TRBJ2-1; perhaps TRBD2 as D (6 bases). The CDR3 has 13 residues. The germline gives CDR1 SNHLY, CDR2 FYNNEI. The V end lost 2 bases, the J end lost 8 bases, and 10 bases lay between the germline ends. CDR3 loop: CASSELRGHEQFF. For the CDR3, the DNA is TGTGCCAGCAGTGAACTGCGGGGCCATGAGCAGTTCTTC.

This chain links TRBV5-6 with TRBJ1-2; 12 nucleotides align to TRBD1. V dropped 4 bases and J dropped 2; count of bases not matched to a gene: 6. Germline V gene lookup returns CDR1 SGHDT and CDR2 YYEEEE. This CDR3 comprises 16 residues. CDR3 DNA sequence: TGTGCCAGCAGCCCCGGGACAGGGGGCTCAAACTATGGCTACACCTTC. It yields the protein CASSPGTGGSNYGYTF.

This clone showed up just once. The chain employs TRBV13 and TRBJ2-1, with 9 bases identical to TRBD2. V trimming: 5 bases; J trimming: 6 bases; junction bases outside the gene matches: 11. The CDR3 is 16 amino acids. Germline-derived CDR1 and CDR2 are PRHDT and FYEKMQ (reference sequence). The CDR3 DNA sequence: TGTGCCAGCAGCCCAACTGGGGGCGGGAGGGCCAATGAGCAGTTCTTC. Its translation is CASSPTGGGRANEQFF.

The J gene is TRBJ2-5, the V gene TRBV5-1; 13 nucleotides agree with TRBD2. The germline V gene encodes CDR1 SGHRS and CDR2 YFSETQ. The V and J ends lost 3 bases and 9 bases, in that order; junction bases with no gene match: 8. The CDR3 runs 15 residues. The CDR3 spells CASSWGLAGMEAQYF. In DNA, the CDR3 is TGCGCCAGCAGCTGGGGACTAGCGGGAATGGAGGCCCAGTACTTC.